The 30 T cell receptor beta chains below come from one sample, sequenced in a study of tumor and adjacent non-tumor tissue in lung cancer. The library came from three nested PCR rounds adapted from ARM-PCR protocols. TCRdb reprocessed the multiplex PCR reads via MiXCR and lists one record per CDR3 protein. The table includes roughly 44,000 distinct CDR3 sequences, more than 60% detected once. No cell sorting was done before RNA was extracted from the tissue. The normal lung tissue was taken more than 3 cm from the tumor edge. Sequencing was carried out using distant non-tumor lung tissue. The source of these receptors is a woman aged 40 to 49 with non-small cell lung cancer.

Concerning this clonotype: The junction departs from germline at one end; a sequencing error may be responsible. The V gene is TRBV4-1, the J gene TRBJ2-5; D is ambiguous. This CDR3 region has 15 residues. The germline CDR1 and CDR2 sequences are MGHRA and YSYEKL. CDR3 region: CVSSISSTFQETQYF. The CDR3 DNA follows: TGCGTCAGCAGCATATCCTCGACGTTCCAAGAGACCCAATACTTC.

The genes are TRBV2 and TRBJ2-7; D remains ambiguous. This CDR3 is 12 amino acids long. Germline V CDR1 and CDR2: SNHLY, FYNNEI. V was shortened by 6 bases and J by 2 bases, with 8 bases between the two germline ends. The CDR3 loop reads CASSKNAYEQYF. CDR3 in DNA: TGTGCCAGCAGCAAGAATGCCTACGAGCAGTACTTC.

This rearrangement joins TRBV6-5 to TRBJ2-5; 9 bases line up with TRBD2. The CDR3 length is 14 residues. Per the germline V gene, CDR1 is MNHEY and CDR2 is SVGAGI. The V segment lost 5 bases and the J segment 4 bases; nucleotides outside the gene matches: 5. CDR3 in amino acids: CASSHSGGRETQYF. The CDR3 region has the DNA TGTGCCAGCAGTCACAGCGGGGGGAGAGAGACCCAGTACTTC.

With respect to this clonotype: This may arise from a read error, as a much more abundant clone is one base away. J is TRBJ2-7 and V is TRBV5-1; possibly TRBD1 for D (5 bases). In germline, CDR1 is SGHRS, CDR2 YFSETQ. The CDR3 consists of 13 residues. Between the trimmed V and J ends, which lost 5 bases and 1 base, there was a span of 10 bases. CDR3 in amino acids: CASSSTVSYEQYF. The CDR3, as DNA: TGCGCCAGCAGTTCGACAGTTTCCTACGAGCAGTACTTC.

Remarks on this clonotype: One end of the junction varies from germline; a read error may be responsible. The V call is TRBV11-2, the J call TRBJ1-4; D perhaps matches TRBD1 (6 bases). The CDR3 spans 16 residues. CDR1 and CDR2 (germline): SGHAT, FQNNGV. The CDR3 reads CASNPRGLQRGEKLYF. CDR3 coding DNA: TGTGCCAGCAACCCTAGAGGGTTGCAGAGGGGGGAAAAACTGTATTTT.

Concerning this clonotype itself: It may be a read error: a sequence one base away is much more abundant. The chain couples TRBV6-2 or TRBV6-3 to TRBJ1-5; D unclear. Germline loops: CDR1 MNHEY, CDR2 SVGEGT. The CDR3 spans 13 residues. The CDR3 sequence is CANSSWERQPQHF. DNA for the CDR3: TGTGCCAACAGTTCGTGGGAGAGGCAGCCCCAGCATTTT.

The rearrangement uses TRBV5-1 and TRBJ2-1; D tentatively fits TRBD1 or TRBD2 (5 bases each). Germline assignment: CDR1 SGHRS and CDR2 YFSETQ. This CDR3 comprises 13 residues. The CDR3 loop reads CGRVGRPYNEQFF. Written as DNA, the CDR3 is TGCGGCCGAGTGGGACGTCCCTACAATGAGCAGTTCTTC.

This clonotype has a single count. Just one base apart from a much larger clone, this may be a read error. The final CDR3 position lacks the conserved phenylalanine or tryptophan, pointing to a likely read error. The chain has TRBV7-9 and TRBJ1-3; D is possibly TRBD1 (5 bases). The length of the CDR3 is 14 residues. Germline V lookup: CDR1 SEHNR, CDR2 FQNEAQ (reference sequence). The V and J ends lost 2 bases and 3 bases respectively, with 8 bases between them. CDR3 residues: CASSLRGNGNTIYS. CDR3 bases: TGTGCCAGCAGCTTAAGGGGAAATGGAAACACCATATATTCT.

This clonotype was counted many times. V and J are TRBV12-3 or TRBV12-4 and TRBJ1-5, with D tentatively TRBD1 (6 bases). Trimming cost V 3 bases and J 1 base, with 16 bases left between them. This CDR3 is built from 17 residues. The CDR3 loop is CASSFRGGAGSNQPQHF. CDR3 DNA sequence: TGTGCCAGCAGTTTTAGGGGGGGGGCGGGCAGCAATCAGCCCCAGCATTTT.

A remark on this clonotype: At one end the junction does not follow the germline gene, possibly because of a read error. J is TRBJ2-6 and V is TRBV29-1, with D possibly matching TRBD1 (5 bases). The CDR3 is 15 residues long. Germline V lookup: CDR1 SQVTM, CDR2 ANQGSEA. The CDR3 here is CSVDSWGSGVNVLSF. Here the CDR3 DNA reads TGCAGCGTTGATTCCTGGGGCTCTGGGGTCAACGTCCTGAGTTTC.

Comments on this clonotype: One end of the junction does not line up with germline, which may come from a read error. V and J are TRBV29-1 and TRBJ1-2; no firm D call. The CDR3 totals 12 residues. Germline V gene lookup returns CDR1 SQVTM and CDR2 ANQGSEA. The DNA of the CDR3 is TGCAACGTTGGAAATACGGAGAATGGCTACACCTTC. Its translation is CNVGNTENGYTF.

Comment on this clonotype: Being one base from a much bigger clone, this may be a read error. It is likely a read error, because the conserved phenylalanine at the end of the CDR3 is missing. The gene calls are TRBV25-1 and TRBJ2-7; 8 bases line up with TRBD1. The CDR3 has 16 amino acids. Germline CDR1 and CDR2: MGHDK and SYGVNS. J lost 3 bases, V lost 6 bases, and 13 bases had no gene match. The CDR3 loop is CASSLTFPGGSYEQYS. The CDR3 nucleotides read TGTGCCAGCAGCCTAACCTTTCCAGGGGGCAGCTACGAGCAGTACTCC.

On this clonotype itself: Without the conserved terminal phenylalanine or tryptophan, this CDR3 likely stems from a read error. The chain couples TRBV2 to TRBJ2-7; 8 bases are shared with TRBD2. Per germline, CDR1 SNHLY and CDR2 FYNNEI. Losses at the gene ends were 11 bases for V and 4 bases for J; bases not matched to a gene: 7. This CDR3 spans 12 amino acids. CDR3 DNA sequence: TGTGCCTCTAGCGGGTGGTCTTACGAGCAGTACTCC. The encoded protein is CASSGWSYEQYS.

The chain recombines TRBV11-2 with TRBJ2-4; D is undetermined. Germline V lookup: CDR1 SGHAT, CDR2 FQNNGV. Trimming cost V 4 bases and J 0 bases, with 7 bases left between them. This CDR3 has 14 amino acids. CDR3 sequence (DNA): TGTGCCAGCAGCTCGATCCTAGCCAAAAACATTCAGTACTTC. Translated, it gives CASSSILAKNIQYF.

The chain carries TRBV10-3 and TRBJ2-7, with 11 bases identical to TRBD2. V was pared by 0 bases and J by 9 bases, with 10 bases of the junction left unmatched. Germline CDR1 is ENHRY and CDR2 is SYGVKD. The CDR3 runs to 16 residues. CDR3 nucleotides: TGTGCCATCAGTGAGTCCTTAGCGGGGGGGCCAGGCGTGCAGTACTTC. It specifies CAISESLAGGPGVQYF.

Notes on this clonotype: The conserved final phenylalanine or tryptophan is absent from the CDR3, which likely points to a read error. The J gene is TRBJ2-7, the V gene TRBV6-6; TRBD1 agrees at 10 bases. The CDR3 extends over 14 amino acids. The germline gives CDR1 MNHNY, CDR2 SVGAGI (reference sequence). CDR3 sequence reads: CAGSPRDRGNEQYL. CDR3 nucleotide sequence: TGTGCCGGCAGTCCCCGGGACAGGGGCAACGAGCAGTACTTA.

V usage is TRBV11-2 and J usage is TRBJ2-1; no firm D call. The CDR3 consists of 11 residues. Germline V gives CDR1 SGHAT, CDR2 FQNNGV. With 11 bases removed from V and 9 bases from J, the gap between germline ends came to 14 bases. The CDR3 bases are TGTGCCGGCAACTTCGCGACTGAGCAGTTCTTC. Its translation: CAGNFATEQFF. Variable domain in full (rest from reference TRBV11-2 and TRBJ2-1): EAGVAQSPRYKIIEKRQSVAFWCNPISGHATLYWYQQILGQGPKLLIQFQNNGVVDDSQLPKDRFSAERLKGVDSTLKIQPAKLEDSAVYLCAGNFATEQFFGPGTRLTVL.

By sample fraction, this clonotype is medium-sized (0.01 to 0.1%). J is TRBJ1-6 and V is TRBV11-2; no definite D call. V was shortened by 0 bases and J by 9 bases, with 6 bases between the two germline ends. CDR1 SGHAT and CDR2 FQNNGV come from the germline V gene. CDR3 length equals 13 residues. The CDR3 loop reads CASSLERRSPLHF. CDR3 DNA sequence: TGTGCCAGCAGCTTAGAGAGACGTTCACCCCTCCACTTT.

The rearrangement joins TRBV28 to TRBJ2-7, with D possibly being TRBD1 or TRBD2 (5 bases each). The germline V gene has CDR1 MDHEN and CDR2 SYDVKM. V gave up 3 bases and J gave up 5 bases, with 14 bases separating them. This CDR3 is 14 amino acids long. For the CDR3, the DNA is TGTGCCAGCAGTTTCTCAGGGAGTAGGGACGAGCAGTACTTC. Translation: CASSFSGSRDEQYF.

This clonotype was observed a single time. At one end the junction does not follow the germline gene, possibly because of a read error. The chain is built from TRBV11-2 and TRBJ2-3, with unresolved D. The CDR3 is 11 residues long. Germline CDR1 is SGHAT and CDR2 is FQNNGV. CDR3 DNA: TGCGGCAGCAGCTCACAAGATACGCAGTATTTT. As protein: CGSSSQDTQYF.

This clonotype occurred many times. One end of the junction fails to match germline, which may point to a read error. The rearrangement links TRBV4-1 to TRBJ2-3; D possibly corresponds to TRBD1 (6 bases). CDR1 is MGHRA and CDR2 is YSYEKL in the germline V gene. The CDR3 loop spans 17 amino acids. Here the CDR3 reads CASSKEGQGWATDTQYF. CDR3 bases: TGCGCCAGCAGCAAAGAAGGGCAGGGGTGGGCCACAGATACGCAGTATTTT.

This clonotype was observed at least ten times. The chain uses TRBV12-3 or TRBV12-4 and TRBJ1-1; a weak D match, TRBD1 (5 bases). V lost 3 bases and J lost 3, with 8 bases in between. The CDR3 consists of 13 residues. CDR3 DNA sequence: TGTGCCAGCAGTTTCTTGGGGGACACTGAAGCTTTCTTT. This sequence encodes CASSFLGDTEAFF.

A word on this clonotype: Sequence at one end of the junction differs from germline and may be a read error. The rearrangement links TRBV11-1 to TRBJ2-1, with TRBD2 matching 11 bases. The CDR3 length is 15 residues. Germline CDR1 and CDR2: SGHAT and FQDESV (reference sequence). CDR3 sequence reads: CTSSVSGRVFDEQFF. CDR3 coding DNA: TGTACCAGCAGCGTTAGCGGGAGGGTTTTTGATGAGCAGTTCTTC.

V gene TRBV11-2 combines with J gene TRBJ2-3; D not certain. Germline CDR1 and CDR2: SGHAT and FQNNGV. The CDR3 has 14 amino acids. Trimming pared 7 bases from V and 4 bases from J, leaving 15 bases between. CDR3 nucleotide sequence: TGTGCCAGCACCACCCTAAGCGCGGCAGATACGCAGTATTTT. Amino acid sequence: CASTTLSAADTQYF.

The CDR3 spells CASSPGQGSNEQYF. CDR3 sequence (DNA): TGTGCCAGCAGCCCCGGACAGGGGTCAAACGAGCAGTACTTC. The rearrangement uses TRBV7-3 and TRBJ2-7; 9 nucleotides match TRBD1. CDR3 length equals 14 residues. Trimming removed 5 bases from V and 5 bases from J; junction bases left unmatched: 7. Germline assignment: CDR1 SGHTA and CDR2 FQGTGA.

The chain links TRBV28 to TRBJ2-1; 8 nucleotides agree with TRBD1. The CDR3 consists of 19 residues. CDR1 is MDHEN, CDR2 SYDVKM, per germline. The junction had 19 bases not matched to a gene; V was cut back by 4 bases and J by 5 bases. The DNA for the CDR3 is TGTGCCAGCAGTTCGTCTTTATCATTCGGACAGGGAGAGGACAATGAGCAGTTCTTC. Protein sequence: CASSSSLSFGQGEDNEQFF.

The chain uses TRBV20-1 and TRBJ1-2, with D perhaps TRBD1 (6 bases). The CDR3 loop spans 12 amino acids. CDR1 is DFQATT and CDR2 is SNEGSKA in the germline V gene (reference sequence). The CDR3 loop is CTLGGVNYGYTF. In DNA, the CDR3 is TGCACCCTAGGGGGGGTTAACTATGGCTACACCTTC.

As concerns this clonotype: At one boundary the junction diverges from the germline segment, which might be a read error. The chain couples TRBV5-6 to TRBJ2-3; 9 bases map to TRBD2. Germline V gives CDR1 SGHDT, CDR2 YYEEEE. This CDR3 is 16 amino acids long. The CDR3 sequence is CASSYFSGRRTDMQYF. CDR3 nucleotide sequence: TGTGCCAGCAGCTATTTTAGCGGGAGACGTACAGATATGCAGTATTTT.

The chain combines TRBV11-2 with TRBJ2-1; the D gene is possibly TRBD2 (5 bases). From germline, CDR1 is SGHAT and CDR2 FQNNGV. This CDR3 spans 14 amino acids. The V and J ends lost 9 bases and 5 bases respectively, with 17 bases between them. The CDR3, as DNA: TGTGCCAGTGGCCGGACGGGGTCCGACAATGAGCAGTTCTTC. Amino acid sequence: CASGRTGSDNEQFF.

About this clonotype itself: As the CDR3 is not closed by the conserved phenylalanine or tryptophan, this likely results from a read error. The chain carries TRBV29-1 and TRBJ2-5; D unclear. Germline V gives CDR1 SQVTM, CDR2 ANQGSEA. The CDR3 is 13 amino acids. This chain's CDR3 is CSVERLGQETQYS. DNA of the CDR3: TGCAGTGTTGAGCGCTTGGGACAAGAGACCCAGTACTCC.